This TCR beta chain was documented in a study of cytomegalovirus exposure and HLA in healthy donors. Deletions cut 2 bases from V and 4 bases from J, with 17 bases between. The CDR3 is made up of 16 amino acids. Looked up from germline, CDR1 is LNHNV and CDR2 is YYDKDF (reference sequence). Both 60 Vbeta primers and 13 Jbeta primers went into the PCR. TCRdb's copy holds only in-frame clones and misses some; the assay was immunoSEQ multiplex PCR. The sample yields approximately 190,000 clones, over 70% seen once. To note about this clone: Antigen specificity is unknown. A read error is likely, as this CDR3 ends without the conserved phenylalanine or tryptophan.

Study-level results: Association with HLA alleles at 0.05 false discovery rate was found for 15,000 to 20,000 TCR beta sequences in a later analysis. The study listed roughly 160 cytomegalovirus-associated TCR beta chains.

The genes are TRBV15 and TRBJ1-1; D gene ambiguous. The clonotype comes from a man aged 45-65 years in good health and CMV-seronegative. Material for sequencing was PBMCs. The CDR3 sequence: CATSRLDRREGTEAFL. CDR3 DNA sequence: TGTGCCACCAGCAGACTGGATCGGCGGGAGGGCACTGAAGCTTTCCTT.